The present T cell receptor (beta chain) was sequenced within a study of blood T cell repertoires in COVID-19. Whole-study context: Specimens from acute and convalescent COVID-19 originated in the United States, Italy and Spain.

Authors' data handling: Reference gene primer amplification in the assay estimated nucleated cell counts. TCRdb keeps only in-frame clones here, not all; method: immunoSEQ multiplex PCR. V, J and clone size were drawn from that table, and D and trimming were deduced from the DNA. There are around 72,000 clones in the sample; 65% to 90% occur only once, and approximately 10% lies in the top ten. Deletions cut 2 bases from V and 5 bases from J, with 9 bases between. This CDR3 region has 13 residues. CDR1 and CDR2 (germline): MNHNY, SVGAGI (reference sequence). The genes are TRBV6-6 and TRBJ1-1; D unresolved. The sequencing sample was made of peripheral blood. This receptor was identified in a man aged 65 to 79 with active or convalescent COVID-19. The CDR3 protein is CASSYVRWTEAFF. CDR3 DNA sequence: TGTGCCAGCAGTTACGTGAGGTGGACTGAAGCTTTCTTT.